Listed below are T cell receptor beta chains from one sample, sequenced in a study of T cell responses to AZD1222 COVID-19 vaccine. TCRdb keeps only in-frame clones here, not all; method: immunoSEQ multiplex PCR. The sample lists around 150,000 clones; roughly 92% were seen once. The material sequenced was peripheral blood, taken on day 0 of AZD1222 vaccination. The origin of the receptors is an adult in good health. Each CDR3 is given with its conserved first and last residue. A D gene is named only where the DNA matches it firmly. Only some rows state a clone size, as once, few, many or a class for expanded clones.

clone size	V gene	J gene	D gene	CDR3 protein	CDR3 DNA
NA	TRBV7-2	TRBJ1-2	NA	CASSLALVSREGGGYTF	TGTGCCAGCAGCTTGGCCTTGGTCAGCAGGGAGGGTGGCGGCTACACCTTC
NA	TRBV4-1	TRBJ1-1	NA	CASSQVLNTEAFF	TGCGCCAGCAGCCAAGTTCTGAACACTGAAGCTTTCTTT
NA	TRBV2	TRBJ1-5	NA	CASSDHPSSNQPQHF	TGTGCCAGCAGTGATCACCCCTCTAGCAATCAGCCCCAGCATTTT
few	TRBV14	TRBJ2-2	NA	CASSQRLNTGELFF	TGTGCCAGCAGCCAACGACTTAACACCGGGGAGCTGTTTTTT
NA	TRBV20-1	TRBJ1-5	NA	CSASSNRDQLQHF	TGCAGTGCTAGTTCGAATCGCGATCAGCTCCAGCATTTT
NA	TRBV5-1	TRBJ2-2	TRBD1	CASSWAGTGVTGELFF	TGCGCCAGCAGCTGGGCCGGGACAGGGGTAACCGGGGAGCTGTTTTTT
NA	TRBV10-2	TRBJ2-2	NA	CASTEQGTTGELFF	TGCGCCAGCACAGAGCAGGGTACGACCGGGGAGCTGTTTTTT
NA	TRBV7-9	TRBJ2-5	TRBD1	CASSSMGGQGRFQETQYF	TGTGCCAGCAGCTCAATGGGGGGACAGGGAAGGTTCCAAGAGACCCAGTACTTC
NA	TRBV5-1	TRBJ2-3	TRBD2	CASRATQTSGTQYF	TGCGCCAGCAGAGCAACCCAAACTAGCGGGACACAGTATTTT
NA	TRBV5-5	TRBJ1-2	NA	CASSLVARGANYGYTF	TGTGCCAGCAGCTTGGTGGCGCGAGGAGCTAACTATGGCTACACCTTC
NA	TRBV19	TRBJ1-3	NA	CASTLEGNTIYF	TGTGCCAGTACCCTCGAAGGAAACACCATATATTTT
NA	TRBV5-5	TRBJ2-1	NA	CASSLSQGSYNEQFF	TGTGCCAGCAGCTTGTCCCAGGGATCCTACAATGAGCAGTTCTTC
NA	TRBV28	TRBJ1-5	NA	CASSRDSSNQPQHF	TGTGCCAGCAGCCGCGACAGTAGCAATCAGCCCCAGCATTTT
once	TRBV11-1	TRBJ2-3	NA	CASSSPRTDTQYF	TGTGCCAGCAGCTCCCCTAGGACAGATACGCAGTATTTT
NA	TRBV3-1/TRBV3-2	TRBJ2-5	NA	CASSHYSGLETQYF	TGTGCCAGCAGCCATTATTCCGGCCTTGAGACCCAGTACTTC
NA	TRBV29-1	TRBJ2-2	NA	CSAFLVAGELFF	TGCAGCGCATTCCTAGTGGCCGGGGAGCTGTTTTTT
NA	TRBV7-2	TRBJ2-3	TRBD2	CASRASGRRADTQYF	TGTGCCAGCAGGGCTAGCGGGAGGAGGGCAGATACGCAGTATTTT
NA	TRBV5-1	TRBJ2-7	NA	CASSSLGAEQYF	TGCGCCAGCAGCTCTCTCGGGGCCGAGCAGTACTTC
NA	TRBV7-2	TRBJ1-2	NA	CASSLAGPGGANYGYTF	TGTGCCAGCAGCTTAGCCGGTCCCGGGGGCGCTAACTATGGCTACACCTTC
NA	TRBV5-1	TRBJ2-3	NA	CASSLLKGGSTDTQYF	TGCGCCAGCAGCTTGCTCAAAGGGGGGAGCACAGATACGCAGTATTTT
NA	TRBV28	TRBJ1-4	NA	CATRRVEEKLFF	TGTGCCACCCGGCGGGTCGAGGAAAAACTGTTTTTT
NA	TRBV5-1	TRBJ2-7	TRBD1	CASSRTGDETYEQYF	TGCGCCAGCAGCCGGACAGGGGACGAGACCTACGAGCAGTACTTC
NA	TRBV5-1	TRBJ2-7	TRBD1	CASSTNRDSFSYEQYF	TGCGCCAGCAGCACAAACCGGGACAGCTTCTCCTACGAGCAGTACTTC
NA	TRBV7-2	TRBJ1-2	TRBD1	CASSLRQGRYGYTF	TGTGCCAGCAGCTTGCGACAGGGTCGGTATGGCTACACCTTC
NA	TRBV11-2	TRBJ2-2	TRBD1	CASSYLQGPGELFF	TGTGCCAGCAGCTACTTACAGGGGCCCGGGGAGCTGTTTTTT